One and the same sample provided the 32 T cell receptor beta chains below, sequenced in a study of blood T cell repertoires in COVID-19. Clones were sequenced by immunoSEQ multiplex PCR, and TCRdb holds only the in-frame ones, with some missing. The sample holds some 250,000 clones; approximately 87% are singletons and the top ten take less than 8%. The source material was peripheral blood. These receptors came from a man aged 60 to 75 with acute or convalescent COVID-19.

The CDR3 sequence is CASSETGGFYNEQFF. The CDR3 coding sequence is TGTGCCAGTAGTGAAACAGGGGGTTTCTACAATGAGCAGTTCTTC. The genes are TRBV19 and TRBJ2-1; 8 bases are shared with TRBD1. The V gene end was trimmed by 5 bases and the J gene end by 3 bases; junction bases not matched to a gene: 6. The germline V gene encodes CDR1 LNHDA and CDR2 SQIVND (reference sequence). This CDR3 is built from 15 residues.

The rearrangement joins TRBV5-5 to TRBJ2-5, with TRBD2 matching 9 bases. CDR3 length: 18 residues. J lost 5 bases, V lost 0 bases, and 14 bases had no gene match. Germline V gene sequence: CDR1 SGHKS, CDR2 YYEKEE (reference sequence). Written as DNA, the CDR3 is TGTGCCAGCAGCTTGGCGATTAGCGGGAGCGGCCCAAGGGAGACCCAGTACTTC. It specifies CASSLAISGSGPRETQYF. Supplemented by reference TRBV5-5 and TRBJ2-5, the full variable domain reads DAGVTQSPTHLIKTRGQQVTLRCSPISGHKSVSWYQQVLGQGPQFIFQYYEKEERGRGNFPDRFSARQFPNYSSELNVNALLLGDSALYLCASSLAISGSGPRETQYFGPGTRLLVL.

The chain has TRBV2 and TRBJ2-7; possibly TRBD1 for D (6 bases). Trimming took off 8 bases at V and 3 bases at J, with 20 bases between the two ends. From germline, CDR1 is SNHLY and CDR2 FYNNEI. The CDR3 runs 15 residues. The CDR3 DNA sequence: TGTGCCAGCGGTAGACAGACAGGATACATCTACGAGCAGTACTTC. Amino acid sequence: CASGRQTGYIYEQYF.

The CDR3 DNA reads TGCGCCAGCAGCTTTGGAGGGGGCTGGGACCTCCACTTT. Protein: CASSFGGGWDLHF. The V call is TRBV5-1, the J call TRBJ1-6; 7 bases map to TRBD1. CDR1 is SGHRS, CDR2 YFSETQ, per germline. The junction had 8 bases not matched to a gene; V was cut back by 2 bases and J by 15 bases. The CDR3 sequence is 13 residues long.

The genes are TRBV28 and TRBJ2-7; no firm D call. The CDR3 sequence is 13 residues long. V lost 1 base to trimming and J lost 13 bases, with 17 bases between them. Germline assignment: CDR1 MDHEN and CDR2 SYDVKM. This CDR3 reads CASSLSSRLLSYF. In nucleotides, the CDR3 is TGTGCCAGCAGTTTATCGTCCCGACTCCTATCCTACTTC. Together with reference TRBV28 and TRBJ2-7, the CDR3 gives the full variable domain: DVKVTQSSRYLVKRTGEKVFLECVQDMDHENMFWYRQDPGLGLRLIYFSYDVKMKEKGDIPEGYSVSREKKERFSLILESASTNQTSMYLCASSLSSRLLSYFGPGTRLTVT.

The genes are TRBV27 and TRBJ1-5; tentative D call: TRBD1 (6 bases). Germline assignment: CDR1 MNHEY and CDR2 SMNVEV (reference sequence). V lost 4 bases to trimming and J lost 7 bases, with 11 bases between them. This CDR3 contains 13 residues. The CDR3 sequence: CASSSGTRQPQHF. CDR3 bases: TGTGCCAGCAGTTCCGGGACAAGGCAGCCCCAGCATTTT.

The chain has TRBV9 and TRBJ1-1, with a possible D match to TRBD1 (5 bases). Germline loops: CDR1 SGDLS, CDR2 YYNGEE. The V and J ends lost 2 bases and 3 bases respectively, with 11 bases between them. This CDR3 has 14 residues. Here the CDR3 reads CASSVGQADTEAFF. CDR3 sequence (DNA): TGTGCCAGCAGCGTTGGACAAGCTGACACTGAAGCTTTCTTT.

Sample share makes this clone large. CDR3 loop: CASSYRDRSTDTQYF. The CDR3 DNA follows: TGTGCCAGCAGTTACCGGGACAGGAGCACAGATACGCAGTATTTT. The gene calls are TRBV6-2 or TRBV6-3 and TRBJ2-3; 8 bases line up with TRBD1. CDR1 and CDR2 (germline): MNHEY, SVGEGT. The CDR3 has 15 amino acids. After removal of 2 bases from V and 0 bases from J, the junction contained 1 base not matched to a gene.

The genes are TRBV2 and TRBJ2-6; D remains ambiguous. The CDR3 totals 14 residues. Germline V gives CDR1 SNHLY, CDR2 FYNNEI. Trimming removed 6 bases from V and 1 base from J, with 7 bases in between. In DNA, the CDR3 is TGTGCCAGCAGCAGAAGTTCTGGGGCCAACGTCCTGACTTTC. It is translated as CASSRSSGANVLTF.

DNA of the CDR3: TGCGCCAGCAGCCGAGATCTACAGGGGGCCGGTGAAAAACTGTTTTTT. Protein sequence: CASSRDLQGAGEKLFF. The chain carries TRBV5-1 and TRBJ1-4; TRBD1 aligns across 9 bases. The ends lost 4 bases at V and 7 bases at J; junction bases unmatched: 11. The CDR3 runs 16 residues. Germline CDR1 reads SGHRS; CDR2 reads YFSETQ.

The gene calls are TRBV28 and TRBJ1-1, with 9 nucleotides matching TRBD1. The CDR3 runs 15 residues. Looked up from germline, CDR1 is MDHEN and CDR2 is SYDVKM. Losses at the gene ends were 5 bases for V and 4 bases for J; bases not matched to a gene: 8. The CDR3 bases are TGTGCCAGCAGTATCCCCGGGACAGGGACCACTGAAGCTTTCTTT. Its protein product is CASSIPGTGTTEAFF.

The rearrangement links TRBV6-2 or TRBV6-3 to TRBJ2-5, with 10 bases that match TRBD1. The CDR3 spans 15 residues. CDR1 is MNHEY, CDR2 SVGEGT, per germline. The junction had 6 bases not matched to a gene; V was cut back by 4 bases and J by 4 bases. CDR3 in amino acids: CASSFDRGRLETQYF. The CDR3, as DNA: TGTGCCAGCAGTTTCGACAGGGGGCGGTTAGAGACCCAGTACTTC.

The rearrangement links TRBV19 to TRBJ2-3, with TRBD2 matching over 10 bases. The CDR3 length is 16 residues. V lost 4 bases, J lost 0 bases, and 4 bases stayed unmatched. Germline V gene data show CDR1 as LNHDA and CDR2 as SQIVND (reference sequence). CDR3 loop: CASSTRTSGSTDTQYF. As DNA, the CDR3 is TGTGCCAGTAGTACACGGACTAGCGGAAGCACAGATACGCAGTATTTT.

The rearrangement links TRBV6-5 to TRBJ2-1, with a weak D call TRBD1 (6 bases). Germline CDR1 is MNHEY and CDR2 is SVGAGI. The CDR3 consists of 13 residues. With 8 bases removed from V and 12 bases from J, the gap between germline ends came to 20 bases. The CDR3 here is CASLARTDGMQFF. The CDR3 DNA sequence: TGTGCCAGCTTGGCTAGGACAGACGGTATGCAGTTCTTC.

V and J are TRBV11-3 and TRBJ1-1; 8 bases are shared with TRBD1. There are 16 residues in the CDR3. Germline-derived CDR1 and CDR2 are SGHNT and YENEEA. J was trimmed by 3 bases and V by 5 bases; bases with no gene match: 11. This chain's CDR3 is CASSPSGGRTDTEAFF. In DNA, the CDR3 is TGTGCCAGCAGCCCCTCAGGGGGCAGGACGGACACTGAAGCTTTCTTT. Using reference TRBV11-3 and TRBJ1-1 for the parts outside the CDR3, the full variable domain is EAGVVQSPRYKIIEKKQPVAFWCNPISGHNTLYWYLQNLGQGPELLIRYENEEAVDDSQLPKDRFSAERLKGVDSTLKIQPAELGDSAVYLCASSPSGGRTDTEAFFGQGTRLTVV.

In this sample, this clone turned up once. The chain has TRBV11-2 and TRBJ2-1; a weak D match, TRBD2 (5 bases). With 2 bases removed from V and 0 bases from J, the gap between germline ends came to 20 bases. This CDR3 is 19 amino acids long. Germline V lookup: CDR1 SGHAT, CDR2 FQNNGV. CDR3 residues: CASSLIQSRRAHSYNEQFF. The CDR3 DNA sequence: TGTGCCAGCAGCTTAATTCAATCAAGGCGGGCCCACTCCTACAATGAGCAGTTCTTC.

The V and J genes are TRBV28 and TRBJ1-1, with D possibly matching TRBD1 (6 bases). There are 13 residues in the CDR3. The ends were cut back, 2 bases at V and 7 bases at J, with 11 bases in the middle. The germline V gene has CDR1 MDHEN and CDR2 SYDVKM. CDR3 region: CASSLNRVNEAFF. In DNA form, the CDR3 reads TGTGCCAGCAGTTTAAACAGGGTCAATGAAGCTTTCTTT.

This chain uses TRBV4-3 with TRBJ2-3; TRBD2 agrees at 8 bases. J was trimmed by 4 bases and V by 4 bases; bases with no gene match: 7. This CDR3 region has 15 residues. Per germline, CDR1 LGHNA and CDR2 YSLEER. The DNA of the CDR3 is TGCGCCAGCAGCCTCCAGACTAGCGAGGCAGATACGCAGTATTTT. It translates to CASSLQTSEADTQYF.

The rearrangement uses TRBV2 and TRBJ1-3, with D unclear. With 7 bases removed from V and 0 bases from J, the gap between germline ends came to 10 bases. CDR1 is SNHLY, CDR2 FYNNEI, per germline. This CDR3 region has 14 residues. The CDR3 DNA sequence: TGTGCCAGCAAAGCCCAGGTCTCTGGAAACACCATATATTTT. Translated: CASKAQVSGNTIYF. Looking up the rest from reference TRBV2 and TRBJ1-3 gives the full variable domain: EPEVTQTPSHQVTQMGQEVILRCVPISNHLYFYWYRQILGQKVEFLVSFYNNEISEKSEIFDDQFSVERPDGSNFTLKIRSTKLEDSAMYFCASKAQVSGNTIYFGEGSWLTVV.

This clone was seen a single time. This chain joins TRBV7-2 and TRBJ2-5; TRBD2 agrees at 8 bases. Trimming cost V 5 bases and J 4 bases; bases outside gene matches: 9. This CDR3 contains 15 residues. Germline CDR1 SGHTA, CDR2 FQGNSA. CDR3 sequence (DNA): TGTGCCAGCAGCCAGGCTAGCGGGCGGGGAGAGACCCAGTACTTC. Translation: CASSQASGRGETQYF.

V usage is TRBV11-2 and J usage is TRBJ2-1, with 13 bases that match TRBD2. The CDR3 consists of 19 residues. Germline lookup yields CDR1 SGHAT and CDR2 FQNNGV. Unmatched junction bases numbered 12, after V lost 1 base and J lost 6 bases. The CDR3 DNA reads as TGTGCCAGCAGCTTAGTATTTGGTACCGGGACTAGCGGGACCAATGAGCAGTTCTTC. It is translated as CASSLVFGTGTSGTNEQFF.

The sample holds one count of this clone. The chain employs TRBV7-3 and TRBJ2-3; 15 bases agree with TRBD2. From germline, CDR1 is SGHTA and CDR2 FQGTGA. V was clipped by 1 base and J by 5 bases; unmatched bases: 7. The CDR3 loop spans 18 amino acids. The CDR3 is CASSLRSVGLAGGDTQYF. DNA of the CDR3: TGTGCCAGCAGCTTAAGGTCTGTGGGACTAGCGGGAGGAGATACGCAGTATTTT.

The rearrangement uses TRBV5-4 and TRBJ2-2; 8 bases are a match to TRBD2. The CDR3 sequence is 16 residues long. J gave up 4 bases and V 4 bases, and 9 bases lay outside the gene matches. Per the germline V gene, CDR1 is SGHNT and CDR2 is YYREEE (reference sequence). The CDR3, as DNA: TGTGCCAGCAGCGCCTCGACTAGCGTTCGCACCGGGGAGCTGTTTTTT. The encoded protein is CASSASTSVRTGELFF.

In this sample, this clone turned up a few times. The gene calls are TRBV28 and TRBJ2-7; TRBD1 agrees at 9 bases. The CDR3 covers 13 residues. CDR1 and CDR2 (germline): MDHEN, SYDVKM. The trim removed 6 bases at V and 9 bases at J, leaving 9 bases unmatched. The CDR3 reads CASRAGTGPLQYF. CDR3 nucleotides: TGTGCCAGCAGAGCCGGGACAGGGCCCTTGCAGTACTTC.

The J gene is TRBJ2-7, the V gene TRBV19, with D perhaps TRBD2 (6 bases). V was trimmed by 6 bases and J by 0 bases, leaving 12 bases between them. This CDR3 contains 14 residues. Germline V lookup: CDR1 LNHDA, CDR2 SQIVND (reference sequence). In DNA form, the CDR3 reads TGTGCCAGTAGCAGTCGGCGGGACTCCTACGAGCAGTACTTC. This codes for CASSSRRDSYEQYF.

The J gene is TRBJ1-1, the V gene TRBV5-4; 9 bases match TRBD1. V lost 2 bases and J lost 0; bases outside the gene matches: 2. This CDR3 has 15 amino acids. Germline lookup yields CDR1 SGHNT and CDR2 YYREEE (reference sequence). Here the CDR3 DNA reads TGTGCCAGCAGCTTTGGGGACAGGGTGAACACTGAAGCTTTCTTT. Translating it yields CASSFGDRVNTEAFF.

The chain combines TRBV2 with TRBJ2-1, with 11 bases aligning to TRBD1. The V gene end was trimmed by 5 bases and the J gene end by 8 bases; junction bases not matched to a gene: 5. The germline V gene has CDR1 SNHLY and CDR2 FYNNEI. The CDR3 runs to 14 residues. This CDR3 is CASSRDRGNDEQFF. In DNA form, the CDR3 reads TGTGCCAGCAGTCGGGACAGGGGGAACGATGAGCAGTTCTTC.

This rearrangement joins TRBV28 to TRBJ1-4, with D possibly TRBD1 on 5 matching bases. Germline V gives CDR1 MDHEN, CDR2 SYDVKM. Deletions cut 7 bases from V and 4 bases from J, with 19 bases between. The CDR3 extends over 16 amino acids. Written as DNA, the CDR3 is TGTGCCAGCACTCGTTGGGAGGGGCTGGGTAATGAAAAACTGTTTTTT. It encodes CASTRWEGLGNEKLFF.

This clone was counted once. This sequence joins TRBV4-1 and TRBJ2-7; D is possibly TRBD2 (5 bases). The CDR3 contains 13 residues. The V end lost 2 bases, the J end lost 4 bases, and 9 bases lay between the germline ends. Germline CDR1 is MGHRA and CDR2 is YSYEKL. The CDR3 sequence: CASSQSRVYEQYF. The CDR3 nucleotides read TGCGCCAGCAGCCAATCGCGGGTTTACGAGCAGTACTTC.

This rearrangement joins TRBV6-1 to TRBJ1-5, with D perhaps TRBD1 (6 bases). V lost 1 base to trimming and J lost 1 base, with 8 bases between them. The CDR3 is 15 residues long. Germline CDR1 MNHNS, CDR2 SASEGT. The CDR3 here is CASSEGQASNQPQHF. CDR3 nucleotides: TGTGCCAGCAGTGAAGGACAGGCAAGCAATCAGCCCCAGCATTTT.

The rearrangement links TRBV4-3 to TRBJ1-4, with 9 bases fitting TRBD1. Germline trimming cut 0 bases from V and 7 bases from J; bases unmatched to any gene: 12. From germline, CDR1 is LGHNA and CDR2 YSLEER. The CDR3 contains 18 residues. As DNA, the CDR3 is TGCGCCAGCAGCCAAGATCGACAGGCGAGACAGGGGGGTGAAAAACTGTTTTTT. Its protein is CASSQDRQARQGGEKLFF.

This chain joins TRBV21-1 and TRBJ1-2. TRBV21-1 is marked as a pseudogene. CDR3 length: 9 residues. DNA for the CDR3: TGTAGCACTAACTATGGCTACACCTTC. Translation gives CSTNYGYTF.